One and the same sample provided the 9 T cell receptor beta chains below, sequenced in a study of beta chain features in type 1 diabetes. The whole isolated RNA underwent reverse transcription, so sequencing captured expressed TCRB transcripts. The data were produced by immunoSEQ multiplex PCR, yet TCRdb's version contains in-frame clones alone and is incomplete. The data contain hundreds of thousands of clones, around 16% of them singletons. What was sequenced was naive CD4+ T cells from blood. These receptors originate from a young man in good health.

This clone showed up just a few times. This sample includes further DNA sequences coding for the same CDR3. The chain links TRBV5-1 to TRBJ1-1; D call uncertain. CDR3 size: 14 residues. Deletions cut 0 bases from V and 1 base from J, with 7 bases between. Germline CDR1 SGHRS, CDR2 YFSETQ. CDR3 DNA sequence: TGCGCCAGCAGCTTGGATCGGGGGAACACTGAAGCTTTCTTT. This gives the protein CASSLDRGNTEAFF.

J is TRBJ2-5 and V is TRBV12-5; D is unclear. Germline assignment: CDR1 LGHNT and CDR2 FRNRAP. V was shortened by 2 bases and J by 0 bases, with 1 base between the two germline ends. CDR3 size: 12 residues. CDR3: CASGLHQETQYF. The CDR3 region has the DNA TGTGCTAGTGGTTTGCACCAAGAGACCCAGTACTTC.

This clone has just a few counts. The sample has other DNA sequences that encode this CDR3 too. CDR3 in amino acids: CASSLGGGNQPQHF. CDR3 bases: TGTGCCAGCAGCTTAGGGGGCGGCAATCAGCCCCAGCATTTT. This rearrangement joins TRBV5-4 to TRBJ1-5, with 7 bases identical to TRBD1. The CDR3 is 14 amino acids. In germline, CDR1 is SGHNT, CDR2 YYREEE (reference sequence). The V segment lost 2 bases and the J segment 2 bases; nucleotides outside the gene matches: 1.

This clone was detected a few times. The J gene is TRBJ2-3, the V gene TRBV4-3; D ambiguous. Trimming removed 0 bases from V and 0 bases from J, with 7 bases in between. Per the germline V gene, CDR1 is LGHNA and CDR2 is YSLEER. The CDR3 is 15 amino acids. CDR3 in amino acids: CASSQDSYSTDTQYF. The CDR3 DNA reads TGCGCCAGCAGCCAAGACTCATATAGCACAGATACGCAGTATTTT.

There are a few counts of this clone. In the same sample, other DNA sequences code for this CDR3. The chain is built from TRBV5-4 and TRBJ2-3, with D hard to call. CDR3 length equals 15 residues. Trimming cost V 0 bases and J 0 bases, with 8 bases left between them. Per germline, CDR1 SGHNT and CDR2 YYREEE (reference sequence). The CDR3 loop reads CASSLGGASTDTQYF. In nucleotides, the CDR3 is TGTGCCAGCAGCTTGGGCGGAGCCAGCACAGATACGCAGTATTTT.

This clone has more than one count but fewer than ten. The chain is built from TRBV6-5 and TRBJ1-1; 7 bases map to TRBD1. Trimming cost V 0 bases and J 5 bases; bases outside gene matches: 6. CDR1 is MNHEY, CDR2 SVGAGI, per germline. The CDR3 is made up of 15 amino acids. The CDR3 region is CASSYSRGRRTEAFF. Written as DNA, the CDR3 is TGTGCCAGCAGTTACTCGAGGGGGCGCAGGACTGAAGCTTTCTTT.

This clone has more than one count but fewer than ten. The V call is TRBV19, the J call TRBJ2-7; TRBD1 might be the D (8 bases). V was clipped by 8 bases and J by 2 bases, with 13 bases between them. The germline V gene has CDR1 LNHDA and CDR2 SQIVND (reference sequence). This CDR3 is 13 amino acids long. The CDR3 loop reads CASSTGGAYEQYF. For the CDR3, the DNA is TGTGCCAGTTCTACAGGGGGGGCCTACGAGCAGTACTTC.

This clone was counted between two and nine times. The chain couples TRBV27 to TRBJ2-7; D tentatively fits TRBD1 or TRBD2 (5 bases each). The germline gives CDR1 MNHEY, CDR2 SMNVEV (reference sequence). V was shortened by 6 bases and J by 4 bases, with 16 bases between the two germline ends. This CDR3 is built from 14 residues. CDR3 region: CASRAGTTLYEQYF. The CDR3 DNA follows: TGTGCCAGCAGAGCCGGGACGACTTTATACGAGCAGTACTTC.

This clone turned up a few times. CDR3 sequence reads: CATSRERGPYYEQYF. Here the CDR3 DNA reads TGTGCCACCAGCAGAGAAAGGGGTCCGTACTACGAGCAGTACTTC. The chain links TRBV15 to TRBJ2-7, with D possibly TRBD1 on 5 matching bases. Germline lookup yields CDR1 LNHNV and CDR2 YYDKDF (reference sequence). This CDR3 has 15 amino acids. V lost 0 bases, J lost 3 bases, and 12 bases lay in between.